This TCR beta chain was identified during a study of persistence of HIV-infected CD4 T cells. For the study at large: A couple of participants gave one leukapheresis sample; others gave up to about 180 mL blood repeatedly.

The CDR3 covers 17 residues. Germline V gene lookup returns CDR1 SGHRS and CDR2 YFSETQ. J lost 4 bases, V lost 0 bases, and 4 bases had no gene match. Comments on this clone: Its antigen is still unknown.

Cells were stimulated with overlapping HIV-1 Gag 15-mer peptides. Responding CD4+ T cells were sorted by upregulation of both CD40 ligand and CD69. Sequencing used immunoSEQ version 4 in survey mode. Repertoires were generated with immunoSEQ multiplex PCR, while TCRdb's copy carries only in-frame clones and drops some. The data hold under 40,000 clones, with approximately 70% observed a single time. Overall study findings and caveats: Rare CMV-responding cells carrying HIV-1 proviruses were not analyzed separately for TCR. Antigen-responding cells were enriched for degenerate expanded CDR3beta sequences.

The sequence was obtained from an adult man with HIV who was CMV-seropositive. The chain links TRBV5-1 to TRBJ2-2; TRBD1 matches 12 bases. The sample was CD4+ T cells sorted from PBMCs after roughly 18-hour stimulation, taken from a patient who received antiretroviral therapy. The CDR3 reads CASSLGDRGLGTGELFF. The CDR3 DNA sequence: TGCGCCAGCAGCTTGGGGGACAGGGGGCTCGGCACCGGGGAGCTGTTTTTT.